Listed below are T cell receptor beta chains from one sample, sequenced in a study of OX40 agonist ivuxolimab in advanced cancers. The table came from immunoSEQ multiplex PCR; TCRdb's copy has only in-frame clones and leaves some out. The sample has 50,000 or so clones, 70% to 90% seen once. Source: CD4+ or CD8+ T cells sorted from blood, taken in a trial of the OX40 agonist ivuxolimab. These receptors came from an adult with an advanced solid tumor such as melanoma, head and neck, liver or kidney cancer. Each CDR3 is given with its conserved first and last residue. A D gene is named only where the DNA matches it firmly. The size entry is marked missing in some rows and otherwise reads once, few, many or a size class.

size | J | D | V | length | DNA | CDR3
- | TRBJ1-3 | - | TRBV30 | 11 | TGTGCCTGGACAGGGGGAAACACCATATATTTT | CAWTGGNTIYF
- | TRBJ2-7 | - | TRBV11-2 | 12 | TGTGCCAGCAGCTATCCCCTTTTCGAGCAGTACTTC | CASSYPLFEQYF
- | TRBJ1-2 | - | TRBV6-5 | 12 | TGTGCCAGCAGGCAGGGGTTCTATGGCTACACCTTC | CASRQGFYGYTF
- | TRBJ1-1 | - | TRBV19 | 11 | TGTGCCAGTATAGGGGTCTACGAAGCTTTCTTT | CASIGVYEAFF
few | TRBJ2-4 | TRBD2 | TRBV14 | 16 | TGTGCCAGCAGCCAAGGGACGGGGGGGGCTCGAAACATTCAGTACTTC | CASSQGTGGARNIQYF
once | TRBJ2-2 | - | TRBV5-4 | 16 | TGTGCCAGCAGCCGGAGTTCTAATAGCGCGAACGGGGAGCTGTTTTTT | CASSRSSNSANGELFF
- | TRBJ2-7 | TRBD2 | TRBV28 | 17 | TGTGCCAGCAGCCTCTGGAATCTAGCGGGAGGGCCAGGGGAGCAGTACTTC | CASSLWNLAGGPGEQYF
- | TRBJ2-7 | - | TRBV2 | 12 | TGTGCCAGCAGGGAACTAGCCTACGAGCAGTACTTC | CASRELAYEQYF
- | TRBJ1-1 | - | TRBV6-4 | 14 | TGTGCCAGGAAGACTAACAGCGTGAACACTGAAGCTTTCTTT | CARKTNSVNTEAFF
- | TRBJ2-6 | - | TRBV29-1 | 13 | TGCAGCGTTGCAGCGGCTGGGGCCAACGTCCTGACTTTC | CSVAAAGANVLTF
- | TRBJ2-7 | TRBD1 | TRBV25-1 | 15 | TGTGCCAGCAGTGTCTCCGGGACAGGGGGGGGGAAGCAGTACTTC | CASSVSGTGGGKQYF
- | TRBJ2-7 | TRBD1 | TRBV6-6 | 14 | TGTGCCAGCAGTAGGACAGGGACGGGGTACGAGCAGTACTTC | CASSRTGTGYEQYF
- | TRBJ2-5 | TRBD2 | TRBV5-5 | 15 | TGTGCCAGCAGCTTAGGGCTAGCGGGAGTTGAGACCCAGTACTTC | CASSLGLAGVETQYF
- | TRBJ1-1 | - | TRBV10-3 | 14 | TGTGCCATCAGTGAGTCGGCGGTGAACACTGAAGCTTTCTTT | CAISESAVNTEAFF
few | TRBJ2-2 | - | TRBV9 | 13 | TGTGCCAGCAGCGAGTGGAACACCGGGGAGCTGTTTTTT | CASSEWNTGELFF
- | TRBJ1-1 | - | TRBV2 | 12 | TGTGCCAGCAGTGTCAGGGTCTTCGAAGCTTTCTTT | CASSVRVFEAFF
- | TRBJ2-5 | - | TRBV5-4 | 13 | TGTGCCAGCAGCTTGGTTGGGAGGGAGACCCAGTACTTC | CASSLVGRETQYF
- | TRBJ2-3 | TRBD2 | TRBV19 | 15 | TGTGCCAGTAGTGATAGCGGGATGGGGCCAGATACGCAGTATTTT | CASSDSGMGPDTQYF
- | TRBJ2-7 | TRBD2 | TRBV7-2 | 15 | TGTGCCAGCAGCTTAGCCGGGACTAGATCCTACGAGCAGTACTTC | CASSLAGTRSYEQYF
- | TRBJ1-5 | - | TRBV30 | 13 | TGTGCCTGGAGTCATAAGGGGCGTCAGCCCCAGCATTTT | CAWSHKGRQPQHF
- | TRBJ2-4 | - | TRBV28 | 15 | TGTGCCAGCAGTTTAGTGGCGGGGGCAAGAAACATTCAGTACTTC | CASSLVAGARNIQYF
- | TRBJ2-2 | - | TRBV5-4 | 15 | TGTGCCAGCAGCTTACGAGGGAGTGGGACCGGGGAGCTGTTTTTT | CASSLRGSGTGELFF
- | TRBJ2-2 | TRBD1 | TRBV4-1 | 17 | TGCGCCAGCAGCCAAGATCTGCAGGGGGCGCAAGGCGGGGAGCTGTTTTTT | CASSQDLQGAQGGELFF
- | TRBJ2-7 | TRBD2 | TRBV6-6 | 15 | TGTGCCAGTTCCGCGGCGGGAGGGTTCTCCTACGAGCAGTACTTC | CASSAAGGFSYEQYF
- | TRBJ1-2 | - | TRBV6-5 | 13 | TGTGCCAGCAGTTACATAGGGGGGTACGGCTACACCTTC | CASSYIGGYGYTF
- | TRBJ1-1 | - | TRBV5-1 | 15 | TGCGCCAGCAGCCGAGATACGAACCCGAGAGGGGAGGCTTTCTTT | CASSRDTNPRGEAFF
- | TRBJ1-5 | - | TRBV19 | 14 | TGTGCCAGTACCCGCCGGGGATCCAATCAGCCCCAGCATTTT | CASTRRGSNQPQHF
- | TRBJ2-7 | TRBD2 | TRBV7-3 | 16 | TGTGCCAGCAGCTTAAGTATCGGGGAGGGAGCCTACGAGCAGTACTTC | CASSLSIGEGAYEQYF
- | TRBJ2-5 | - | TRBV6-6 | 14 | TGTGCCAGCAGTTACTCGAATTTCCAAGAGACCCAGTACTTC | CASSYSNFQETQYF
- | TRBJ2-2 | - | TRBV19 | 16 | TGTGCCAGCAAACTATACGGGATAGGCGGCACCGGGGAGCTGTTTTTT | CASKLYGIGGTGELFF
- | TRBJ1-2 | TRBD1 | TRBV10-3 | 11 | TGTGCCATCGGACAGGGCGGTGGCTACACCTTC | CAIGQGGGYTF
- | TRBJ2-1 | TRBD2 | TRBV10-1 | 13 | TGCGCCAGCACAGGGACTAGGGGTGCTGAGCAGTTCTTC | CASTGTRGAEQFF
- | TRBJ2-2 | - | TRBV2 | 17 | TGTGCCAGCAGTTTTCATCCTCGAGACAGCTACACCGGGGAGCTGTTTTTT | CASSFHPRDSYTGELFF